The next 2 T cell receptor beta chains were all read from a single sample in a study of T cell responses to AZD1222 COVID-19 vaccine. Clones were read by immunoSEQ multiplex PCR, and TCRdb kept only the in-frame ones, dropping some. The sample holds over 90,000 clones, 91% seen once. This material consisted of peripheral blood, taken on day 0 of AZD1222 vaccination. All receptors come from an adult in good health.

The V gene is TRBV10-3, the J gene TRBJ2-3; D might be TRBD1 (5 bases). V lost 7 bases to trimming and J lost 0 bases, with 5 bases between them. Germline CDR1 is ENHRY and CDR2 is SYGVKD. The CDR3 is 12 residues long. CDR3 DNA: TGTGCCATCAAGGGGAGCACAGATACGCAGTATTTT. This translates into CAIKGSTDTQYF.

This chain's CDR3 is CASSPSYEQYF. In nucleotides, the CDR3 is TGTGCCAGCAGCCCCTCCTACGAGCAGTACTTC. This chain links TRBV7-8 with TRBJ2-7, with D unclear. This CDR3 spans 11 amino acids. Deletions cut 5 bases from V and 0 bases from J, with 2 bases between. Germline lookup yields CDR1 SGHVS and CDR2 FQNEAQ.